The clone carrying this T cell receptor beta chain was detected a few times. What it recognizes is unknown. This specimen belongs to a study of T cell repertoires in cytomegalovirus infection. Study-wide findings and caveats: The ex vivo response was dominated by HLA-C-restricted CMV-specific TCR beta clonotypes.

TCRdb reprocessed the reads via MiXCR and lists one record per CDR3 protein. The sample contains 450,000 to 550,000 distinct CDR3 sequences, about 42% of which appear only once. In germline, CDR1 is SGHTA, CDR2 FQGNSA. The CDR3 length is 15 residues. With V trimmed by 5 bases and J by 3 bases, 7 bases remained unmatched. The sequencing used cultured PBMCs, collected from culture after CMV antigen stimulation. The clonotype comes from a human donor in good health (CMV status not recorded). Some clones in this sample may be carry-over from other donors' samples. The chain is built from TRBV7-2 and TRBJ2-7; 10 bases agree with TRBD2. CDR3 protein: CASSQRLAGYYEQYF. Here the CDR3 DNA reads TGTGCCAGCAGCCAACGACTAGCGGGTTACTACGAGCAGTACTTC.